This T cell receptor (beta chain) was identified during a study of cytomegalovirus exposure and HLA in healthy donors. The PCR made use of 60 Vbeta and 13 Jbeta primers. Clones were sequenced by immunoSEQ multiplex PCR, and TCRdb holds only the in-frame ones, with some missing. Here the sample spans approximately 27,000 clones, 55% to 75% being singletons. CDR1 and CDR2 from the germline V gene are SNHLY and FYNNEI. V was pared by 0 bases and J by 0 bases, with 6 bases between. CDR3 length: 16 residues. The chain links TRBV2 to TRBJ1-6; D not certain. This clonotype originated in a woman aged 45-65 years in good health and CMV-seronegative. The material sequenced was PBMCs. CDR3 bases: TGTGCCAGCAGTGAAGCCTCGGGCTCCTATAATTCACCCCTCCACTTT. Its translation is CASSEASGSYNSPLHF.